This T cell receptor (beta chain) comes out of a study of patients and donors after allogeneic stem cell transplantation. TCRdb reprocessed the RT-PCR reads with MiXCR, giving one entry per CDR3 protein. The profile shows 10,000 to 15,000 distinct CDR3 sequences, approximately 25% of them singletons. This clonotype was recorded a few times. This CDR3 is built from 15 residues. The V gene's germline CDR1 is SQVTM and CDR2 ANQGSEA. V dropped 4 bases and J dropped 1 base, with 16 bases sitting between them. The specimen was blood, either unsorted or a sorted T cell fraction (not recorded which). This chain uses TRBV29-1 with TRBJ1-1; D not resolved. The sequence was collected from a human donor who was either an allogeneic HSCT recipient or a stem cell or donor lymphocyte infusion donor (not recorded which). It is not recorded whose cells these are; they may come from a transplant donor. The CDR3 reads CSVGGYFSPNTEAFF. As DNA, the CDR3 is TGCAGCGTTGGAGGGTACTTCAGCCCGAACACTGAAGCTTTCTTT.